This T cell receptor beta chain was recorded in a study of blood T cell repertoires in COVID-19. V lost 6 bases to trimming and J lost 6 bases, with 11 bases between them. CDR3 length: 11 amino acids. Per the germline V gene, CDR1 is DFQATT and CDR2 is SNEGSKA (reference sequence). Generated by immunoSEQ multiplex PCR, the TCRdb table keeps only in-frame clones and is missing some. The sample yields about half a million clones, 80% to 90% seen once. Sample: peripheral blood. This receptor was obtained from a human donor in a cohort sampled during active COVID-19. This chain joins TRBV20-1 and TRBJ1-2; no definite D call. The chain's CDR3 is CSAERRDGYTF. The CDR3 DNA is TGCAGTGCCGAACGGCGGGATGGCTACACCTTC.